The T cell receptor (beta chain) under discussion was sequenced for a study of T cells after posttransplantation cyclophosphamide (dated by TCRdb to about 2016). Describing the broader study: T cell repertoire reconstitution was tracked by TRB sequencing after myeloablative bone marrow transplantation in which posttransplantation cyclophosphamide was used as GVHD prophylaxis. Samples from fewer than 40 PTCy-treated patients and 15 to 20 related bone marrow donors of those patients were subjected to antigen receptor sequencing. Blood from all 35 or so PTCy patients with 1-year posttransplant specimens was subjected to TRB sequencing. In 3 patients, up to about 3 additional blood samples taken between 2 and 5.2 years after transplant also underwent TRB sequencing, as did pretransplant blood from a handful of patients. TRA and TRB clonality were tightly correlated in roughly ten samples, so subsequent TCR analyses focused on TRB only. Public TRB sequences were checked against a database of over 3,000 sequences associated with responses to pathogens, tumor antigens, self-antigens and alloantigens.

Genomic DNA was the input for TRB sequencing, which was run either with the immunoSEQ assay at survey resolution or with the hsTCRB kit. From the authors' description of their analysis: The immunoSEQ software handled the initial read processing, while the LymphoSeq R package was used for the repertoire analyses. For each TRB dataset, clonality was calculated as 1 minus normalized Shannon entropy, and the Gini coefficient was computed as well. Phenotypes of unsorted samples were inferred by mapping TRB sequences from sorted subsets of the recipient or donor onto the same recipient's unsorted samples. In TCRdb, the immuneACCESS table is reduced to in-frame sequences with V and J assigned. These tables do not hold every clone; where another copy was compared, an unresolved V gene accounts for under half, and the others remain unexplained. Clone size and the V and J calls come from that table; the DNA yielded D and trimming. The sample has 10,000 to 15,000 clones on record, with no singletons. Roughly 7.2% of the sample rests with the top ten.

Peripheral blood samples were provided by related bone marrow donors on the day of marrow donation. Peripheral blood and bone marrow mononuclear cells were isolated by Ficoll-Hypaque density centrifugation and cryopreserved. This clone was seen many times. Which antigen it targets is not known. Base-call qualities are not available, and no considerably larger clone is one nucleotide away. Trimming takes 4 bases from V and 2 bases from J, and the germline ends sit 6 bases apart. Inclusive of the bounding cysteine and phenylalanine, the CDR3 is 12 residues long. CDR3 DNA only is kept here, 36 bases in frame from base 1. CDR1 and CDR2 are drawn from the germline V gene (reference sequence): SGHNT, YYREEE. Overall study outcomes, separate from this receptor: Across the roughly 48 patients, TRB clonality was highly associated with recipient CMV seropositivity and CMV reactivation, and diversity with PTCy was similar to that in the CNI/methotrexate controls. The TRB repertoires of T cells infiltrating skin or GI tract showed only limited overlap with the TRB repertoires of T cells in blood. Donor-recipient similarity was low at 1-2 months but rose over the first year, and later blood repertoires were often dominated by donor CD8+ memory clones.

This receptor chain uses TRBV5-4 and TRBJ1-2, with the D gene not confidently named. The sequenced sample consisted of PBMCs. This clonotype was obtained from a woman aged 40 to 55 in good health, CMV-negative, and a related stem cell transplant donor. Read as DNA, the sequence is TGTGCCAGCAGCGCGGGGAACTATGGCTACACCTTC. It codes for CASSAGNYGYTF.